What follows is one TCR beta chain and its context. Its target is not known. The record originates from a study of T cells in localized non-small cell lung cancer. Findings and caveats of the study: A single tumor region was sequenced, leaving heterogeneity possible. In the blood, greater T cell density corresponded to longer overall survival. T cell clonality was highest in uninvolved adjacent lung, above tumor. For the top 100 tumor clones, a median about 56 also appeared in adjacent lung.

Between the trimmed V and J ends, which lost 0 bases and 2 bases, there was a span of 8 bases. Germline V gene lookup returns CDR1 SEHNR and CDR2 FQNEAQ (reference sequence). This CDR3 has 16 residues. Assay: immunoSEQ multiplex PCR; the TCRdb copy retains only in-frame clones and omits some. The table lists roughly 34,000 clones, 87% of them singletons. The rearrangement uses TRBV7-9 and TRBJ2-6; a possible D gene is TRBD1 (6 bases). The sequencing here drew on peripheral blood mononuclear cells, taken before any cancer treatment. This TCR derives from a man aged 40 to 70 with stage III lung adenocarcinoma. The CDR3 sequence: CASSLATGTGANVLTF. CDR3 bases: TGTGCCAGCAGCTTAGCTACAGGGACTGGGGCCAACGTCCTGACTTTC.